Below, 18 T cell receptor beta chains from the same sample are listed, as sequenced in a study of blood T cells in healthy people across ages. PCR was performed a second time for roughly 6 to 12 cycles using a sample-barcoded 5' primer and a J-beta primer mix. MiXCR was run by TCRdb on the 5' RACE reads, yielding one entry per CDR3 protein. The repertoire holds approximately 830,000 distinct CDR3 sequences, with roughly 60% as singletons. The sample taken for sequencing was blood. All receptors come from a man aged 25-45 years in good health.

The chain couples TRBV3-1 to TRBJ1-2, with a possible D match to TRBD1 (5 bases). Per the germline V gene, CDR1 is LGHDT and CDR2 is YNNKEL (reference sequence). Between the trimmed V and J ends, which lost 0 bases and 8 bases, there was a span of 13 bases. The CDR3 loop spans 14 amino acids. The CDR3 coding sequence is TGTGCCAGCAGCCAAGAACAGACACGGGGGGGCTACACCTTC. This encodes CASSQEQTRGGYTF.

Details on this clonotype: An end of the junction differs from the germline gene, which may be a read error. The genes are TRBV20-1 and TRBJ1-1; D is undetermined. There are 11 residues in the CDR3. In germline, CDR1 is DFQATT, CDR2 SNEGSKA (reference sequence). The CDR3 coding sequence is TGCAGTGCGAGAGATATAACTGAAGCTTTCTTT. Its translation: CSARDITEAFF.

The CDR3 DNA is TGTGCCAGCAGTTCTCGACCTACGCAGTATTTT. As protein: CASSSRPTQYF. The chain employs TRBV12-3 or TRBV12-4 and TRBJ2-3; D call uncertain. Deletions cut 4 bases from V and 8 bases from J, with 7 bases between. The CDR3 totals 11 residues.

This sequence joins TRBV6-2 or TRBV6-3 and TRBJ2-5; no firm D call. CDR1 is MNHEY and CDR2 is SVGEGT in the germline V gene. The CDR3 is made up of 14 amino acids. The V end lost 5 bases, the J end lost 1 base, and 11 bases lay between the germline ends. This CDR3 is CASSARQSQETQYF. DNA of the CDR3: TGTGCCAGCAGTGCGAGACAATCCCAAGAGACCCAGTACTTC.

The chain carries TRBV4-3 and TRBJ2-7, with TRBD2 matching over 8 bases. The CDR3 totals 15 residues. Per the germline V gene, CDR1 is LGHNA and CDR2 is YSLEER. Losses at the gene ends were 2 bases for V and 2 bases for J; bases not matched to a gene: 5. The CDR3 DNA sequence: TGCGCCAGCAGCCAACAGCGGGGGCCCGCCTACGAGCAGTACTTC. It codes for CASSQQRGPAYEQYF.

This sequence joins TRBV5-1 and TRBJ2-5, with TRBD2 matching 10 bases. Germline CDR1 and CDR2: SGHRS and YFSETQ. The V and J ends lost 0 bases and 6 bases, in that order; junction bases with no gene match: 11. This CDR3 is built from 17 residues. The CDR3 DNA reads TGCGCCAGCAGCTTGGAAGGTCTAGCGGGGGCCGTGAAGACCCAGTACTTC. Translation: CASSLEGLAGAVKTQYF.

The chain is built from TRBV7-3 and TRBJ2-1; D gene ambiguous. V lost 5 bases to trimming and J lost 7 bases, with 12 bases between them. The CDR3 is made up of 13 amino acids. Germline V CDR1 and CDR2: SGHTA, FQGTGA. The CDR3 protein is CASSPGQVNEQFF. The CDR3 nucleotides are TGTGCCAGCAGCCCCGGGCAGGTGAATGAGCAGTTCTTC.

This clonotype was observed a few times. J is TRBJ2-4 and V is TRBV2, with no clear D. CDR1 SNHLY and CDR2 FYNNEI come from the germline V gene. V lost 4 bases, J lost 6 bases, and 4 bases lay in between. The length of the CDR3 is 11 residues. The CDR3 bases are TGTGCCAGCAGTGGTGGAAACATTCAGTACTTC. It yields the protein CASSGGNIQYF.

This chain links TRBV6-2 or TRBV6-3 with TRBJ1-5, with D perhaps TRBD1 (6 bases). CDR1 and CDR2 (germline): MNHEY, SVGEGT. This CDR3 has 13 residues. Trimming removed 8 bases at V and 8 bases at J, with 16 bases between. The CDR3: CASGLQRGKPQHF. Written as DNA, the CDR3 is TGTGCCAGCGGGCTTCAAAGGGGGAAGCCCCAGCATTTT.

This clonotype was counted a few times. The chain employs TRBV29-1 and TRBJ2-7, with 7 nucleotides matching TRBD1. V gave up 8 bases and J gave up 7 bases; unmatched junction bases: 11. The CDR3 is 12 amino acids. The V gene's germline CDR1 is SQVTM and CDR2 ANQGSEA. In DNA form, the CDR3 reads TGCAGCTTCCGTGACAGGGACGATGAGCAGTACTTC. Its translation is CSFRDRDDEQYF.

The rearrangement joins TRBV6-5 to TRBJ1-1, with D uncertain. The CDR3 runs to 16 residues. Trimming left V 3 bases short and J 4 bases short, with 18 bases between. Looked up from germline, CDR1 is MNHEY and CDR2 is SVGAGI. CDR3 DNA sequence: TGTGCCAGCAGTTATGCCCCCCCAGCAGGTGGCACTGAAGCTTTCTTT. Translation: CASSYAPPAGGTEAFF.

This chain's CDR3 is CASSLPETGGSYNEQFF. The CDR3 DNA is TGTGCCAGCAGCCTCCCCGAGACAGGGGGCTCCTACAATGAGCAGTTCTTC. The rearrangement joins TRBV7-9 to TRBJ2-1, with 9 bases identical to TRBD1. Trimming at V came to 5 bases and at J to 0 bases, leaving 8 bases not matched to a gene. There are 17 residues in the CDR3. CDR1 and CDR2 (germline): SEHNR, FQNEAQ (reference sequence).

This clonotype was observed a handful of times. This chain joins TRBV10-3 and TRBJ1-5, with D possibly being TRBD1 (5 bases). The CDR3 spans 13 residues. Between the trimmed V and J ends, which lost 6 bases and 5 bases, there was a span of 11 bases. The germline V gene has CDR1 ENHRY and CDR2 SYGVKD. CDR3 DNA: TGTGCCATCAGCCAGGGACGGGATCAGCCCCAGCATTTT. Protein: CAISQGRDQPQHF.

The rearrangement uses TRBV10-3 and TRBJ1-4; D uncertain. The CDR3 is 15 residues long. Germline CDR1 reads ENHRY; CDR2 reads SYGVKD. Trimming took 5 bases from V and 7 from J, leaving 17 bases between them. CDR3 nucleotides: TGTGCCATCAGTACTACTACGGAAAAGAGTGAAAAACTGTTTTTT. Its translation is CAISTTTEKSEKLFF.

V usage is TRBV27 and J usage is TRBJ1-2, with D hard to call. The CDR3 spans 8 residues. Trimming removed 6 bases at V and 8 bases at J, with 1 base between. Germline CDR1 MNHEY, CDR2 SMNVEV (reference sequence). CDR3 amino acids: CASSGYTF. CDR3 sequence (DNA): TGTGCCAGCAGCGGCTACACCTTC.

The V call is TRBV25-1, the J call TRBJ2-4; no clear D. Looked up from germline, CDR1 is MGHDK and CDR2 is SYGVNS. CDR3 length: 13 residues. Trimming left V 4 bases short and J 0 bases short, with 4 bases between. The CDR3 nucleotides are TGTGCCAGCAGTGGGGTAGCCAAAAACATTCAGTACTTC. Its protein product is CASSGVAKNIQYF.

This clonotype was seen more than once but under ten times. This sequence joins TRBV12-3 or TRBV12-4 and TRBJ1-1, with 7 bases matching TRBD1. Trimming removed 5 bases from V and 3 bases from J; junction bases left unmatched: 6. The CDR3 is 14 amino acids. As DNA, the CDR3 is TGTGCCAGCAGTCGACAGGGAGAGGACACTGAAGCTTTCTTT. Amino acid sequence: CASSRQGEDTEAFF.

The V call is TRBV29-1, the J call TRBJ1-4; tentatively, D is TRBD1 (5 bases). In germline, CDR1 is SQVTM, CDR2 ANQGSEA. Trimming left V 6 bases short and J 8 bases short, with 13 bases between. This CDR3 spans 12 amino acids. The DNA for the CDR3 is TGCAGCGTCCGGACATTGGGGGAAAAACTGTTTTTT. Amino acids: CSVRTLGEKLFF.